This TCR beta chain was obtained from a study of cytomegalovirus exposure and HLA in healthy donors. Germline values: CDR1 ENHRY, CDR2 SYGVKD. The CDR3 contains 16 residues. J was trimmed by 4 bases and V by 6 bases; bases with no gene match: 13. The PCR contained 60 Vbeta and 13 Jbeta primers. Using immunoSEQ multiplex PCR, the repertoire was profiled, and TCRdb retains in-frame clones only, with some absent. The table has about 120,000 clones, 70% to 80% seen once. V and J are TRBV10-3 and TRBJ1-1; TRBD1 agrees at 8 bases. The clonotype originates from a female donor in good health and CMV-seronegative. The sequenced sample was PBMCs. The CDR3 DNA follows: TGTGCCATCAGCCCCAGATTGACAGGGGCGACCACTGAAGCTTTCTTT. Its translation: CAISPRLTGATTEAFF.